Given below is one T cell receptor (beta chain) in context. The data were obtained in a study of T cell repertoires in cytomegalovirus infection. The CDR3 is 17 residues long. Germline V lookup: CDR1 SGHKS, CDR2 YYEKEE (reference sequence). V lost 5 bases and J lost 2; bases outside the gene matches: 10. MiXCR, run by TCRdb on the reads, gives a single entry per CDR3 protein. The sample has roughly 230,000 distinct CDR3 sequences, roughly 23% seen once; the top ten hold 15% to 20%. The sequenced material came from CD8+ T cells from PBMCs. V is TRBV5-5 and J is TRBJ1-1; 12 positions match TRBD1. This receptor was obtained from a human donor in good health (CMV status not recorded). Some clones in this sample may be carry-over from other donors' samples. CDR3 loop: CASSFSGQGAVNTEAFF. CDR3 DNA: TGTGCCAGCAGTTTCTCGGGACAGGGGGCCGTAAACACTGAAGCTTTCTTT.